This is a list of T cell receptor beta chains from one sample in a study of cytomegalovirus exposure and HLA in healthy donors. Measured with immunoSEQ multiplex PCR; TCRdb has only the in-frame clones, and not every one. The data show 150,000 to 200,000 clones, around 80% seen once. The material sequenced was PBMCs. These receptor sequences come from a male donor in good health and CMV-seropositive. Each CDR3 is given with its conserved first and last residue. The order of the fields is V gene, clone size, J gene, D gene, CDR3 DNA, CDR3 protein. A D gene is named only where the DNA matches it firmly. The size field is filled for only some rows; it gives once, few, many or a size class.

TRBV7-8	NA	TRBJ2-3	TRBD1	TGTGCCAGCAGCTTACAGGGACAGGGGGTAGATACGCAGTATTTT	CASSLQGQGVDTQYF
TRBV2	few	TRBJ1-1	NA	TGTGCCAGCATTTGGCTGAACACTGAAGCTTTCTTT	CASIWLNTEAFF
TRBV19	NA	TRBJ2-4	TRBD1	TGTGCCAGTAGTGTCGGGACAGGTTCCCCCCTCGGGAACATTCAGTACTTC	CASSVGTGSPLGNIQYF
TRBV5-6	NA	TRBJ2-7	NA	TGTGCCAGCAGCTTGATCCAAACAGGTTACGAGCAGTACTTC	CASSLIQTGYEQYF
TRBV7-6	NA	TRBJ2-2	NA	TGTGCCAGCAGCTCCTCAAGGGGAACCGGGGAGCTGTTTTTT	CASSSSRGTGELFF
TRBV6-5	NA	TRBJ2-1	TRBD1	TGTGCCAGCCGGACAGGGTATAATGAGCAGTTCTTC	CASRTGYNEQFF
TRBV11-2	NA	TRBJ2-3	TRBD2	TGTGCCAGCAGCCCGCTAGCGGTAAGCACAGATACGCAGTATTTT	CASSPLAVSTDTQYF
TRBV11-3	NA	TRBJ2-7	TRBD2	TGTGCCAGCAGCTTAGGGGGGGGCTACGAGCAGTACTTC	CASSLGGGYEQYF
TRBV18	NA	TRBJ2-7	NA	TGTGCCAGCTCACCAATCGGGAGCTCCTACGAGCAGTACTTC	CASSPIGSSYEQYF
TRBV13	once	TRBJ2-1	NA	TGTGCCAGCGCCCACCGAGTCGAGCAGTTCTTC	CASAHRVEQFF
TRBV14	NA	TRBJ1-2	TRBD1	TGTGCCAGCAGCCGCGCGACAGGGTTATATGGCTACACCTTC	CASSRATGLYGYTF
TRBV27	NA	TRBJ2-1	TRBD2	TGTGCCAGCAGTTTAGAGGGGGGACTAGCGGCCAGCTCCTACAATGAGCAGTTCTTC	CASSLEGGLAASSYNEQFF
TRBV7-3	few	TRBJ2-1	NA	TGTGCCAGCAGCCCAATGGGACTCCTGAATGAGCAGTTCTTC	CASSPMGLLNEQFF
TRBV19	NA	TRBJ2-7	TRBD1	TGTGCCAGTAGTTACGGACAGGGCGAAGAGCAGTACTTC	CASSYGQGEEQYF
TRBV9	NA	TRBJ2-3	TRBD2	TGTGCCAGCAGCGATCCTAGAGCGGGAGGGGTCACAGATACGCAGTATTTT	CASSDPRAGGVTDTQYF
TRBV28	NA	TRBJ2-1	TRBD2	TGTGCCAGCAGTTCCAGTCTAGGGACTAGAGTTGGCAATGAGCAGTTCTTC	CASSSSLGTRVGNEQFF
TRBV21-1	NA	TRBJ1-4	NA	TGTGCCCCCTCACCAGGGGGGTTTCATGGTGAAAAACTGTTTTTT	CAPSPGGFHGEKLFF
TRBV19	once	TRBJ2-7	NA	TGTGCCAGTGGGGCGGGACCCTACGAGCAGTACTTC	CASGAGPYEQYF
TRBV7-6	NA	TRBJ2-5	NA	TGTGCCAGCACCCCGGGACAAAAAGAGACCCAGTACTTC	CASTPGQKETQYF
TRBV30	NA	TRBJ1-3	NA	TGTGCCTGGAGTGCAGGGGGAAACACCATATATTTT	CAWSAGGNTIYF
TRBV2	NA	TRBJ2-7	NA	TGTGCCAGCGGATTACAGGGTGGCGAGCAGTACTTC	CASGLQGGEQYF
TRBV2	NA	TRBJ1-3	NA	TGTGCCAGCAGTGAAGCTTTGAGCCTCGGATATTTT	CASSEALSLGYF
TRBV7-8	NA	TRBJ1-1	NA	TGTGCCAGCAGCTTAGATCCGGGCACTGAAGCTTTCTTT	CASSLDPGTEAFF
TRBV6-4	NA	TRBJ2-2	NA	TGTGCCAGCGGTAGGGGCATCACCGGGGAGCTGTTTTTT	CASGRGITGELFF
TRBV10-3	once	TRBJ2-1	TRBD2	TGTGCCATCCGTGATAGCGGGAGGGCAGGGTACAATGAGCAGTTCTTC	CAIRDSGRAGYNEQFF
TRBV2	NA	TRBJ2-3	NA	TGTGCCAGCAGTGATATGGGCGGGCTTTCCACAGATACGCAGTATTTT	CASSDMGGLSTDTQYF
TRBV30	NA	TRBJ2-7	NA	TGTGCCTGGAGTGTAGCAGGGTCCGGCGAGCAGTACTTC	CAWSVAGSGEQYF
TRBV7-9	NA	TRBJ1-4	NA	TGTTCCAGCAGCCCCCGGGACACAAACCTCCTTAATGAAAAACTGTTTTTT	CSSSPRDTNLLNEKLFF
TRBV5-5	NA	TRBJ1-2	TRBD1	TGTGCCAGCAGCCCACCGGGACAGTATTTCTATGGCTACACCTTC	CASSPPGQYFYGYTF
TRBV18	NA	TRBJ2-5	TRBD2	TGTGCCAGCTCACCAGTGGGGGGGACGGAGACCCAGTACTTC	CASSPVGGTETQYF
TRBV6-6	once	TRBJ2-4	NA	TGTGCCAGCAGCGGGGAACTTCAGTACTTC	CASSGELQYF
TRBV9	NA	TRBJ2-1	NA	TGTGCCAGCAGCGCCACAAATGAGCAGTTCTTC	CASSATNEQFF
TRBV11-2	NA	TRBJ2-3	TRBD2	TGTGCCAGCAGCCTTAGCGGGAGGTCTTCCACAGATACGCAGTATTTT	CASSLSGRSSTDTQYF
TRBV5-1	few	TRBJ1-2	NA	TGCGCCAGCAGCCTGACAGAGTATGGCTACACCTTC	CASSLTEYGYTF
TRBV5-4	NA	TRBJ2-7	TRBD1	TGTGCCAGCAGCTTACAGGGGCCCCCTCCCTACGAGCAGTACTTC	CASSLQGPPPYEQYF
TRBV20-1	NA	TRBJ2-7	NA	TGCAGTGCTAGATATTACGAGCAGTACTTC	CSARYYEQYF
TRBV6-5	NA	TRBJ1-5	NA	TGTGCCAGCAGTGGCTCAGGGTTGGGCCAGCCCCAGCATTTT	CASSGSGLGQPQHF
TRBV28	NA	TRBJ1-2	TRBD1	TGTGCCAGCACCAAGCCCCTAGGGGGCGCAGTACGCTACACCTTC	CASTKPLGGAVRYTF
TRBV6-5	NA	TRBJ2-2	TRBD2	TGTGCCAGCAGTTCTGGGACTAGCCTCAACACCGGGGAGCTGTTTTTT	CASSSGTSLNTGELFF
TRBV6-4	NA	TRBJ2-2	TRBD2	TGTGCCAGCAGCCCCGGACTAGCGGGAGGGCCGGGTAACACCGGGGAGCTGTTTTTT	CASSPGLAGGPGNTGELFF
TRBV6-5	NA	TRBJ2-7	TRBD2	TGTGCCAGCAGTTCGACAACTAGCGGGAGGCCGGAGGAGCAGTACTTC	CASSSTTSGRPEEQYF
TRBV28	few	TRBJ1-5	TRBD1	TGTGCCAGCAGTGAAACAGGGGTCCCGAGTCAGCCCCAGCATTTT	CASSETGVPSQPQHF
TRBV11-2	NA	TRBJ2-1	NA	TGTGCCAGCAGCTTACTTCTCCGGGACACCTACAATGAGCAGTTCTTC	CASSLLLRDTYNEQFF
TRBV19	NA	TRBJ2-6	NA	TGTGCCAGTAGTCCAACTCCACAGGGAACTGGGGCCAACGTCCTGACTTTC	CASSPTPQGTGANVLTF
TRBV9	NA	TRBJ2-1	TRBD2	TGTGCCAGCAGCCGAGAAACCAGGGGACTAGCTGGTGAGCAGTTCTTC	CASSRETRGLAGEQFF
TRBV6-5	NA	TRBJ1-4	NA	TGTGCCAGCAGTTCTATAAATGAAAAACTGTTTTTT	CASSSINEKLFF
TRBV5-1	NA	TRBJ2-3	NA	TGCGCCAGCAGCTCCTCTAGCACAGATACGCAGTATTTT	CASSSSSTDTQYF